This T cell receptor beta chain comes out of a study of molecular identifiers for immune sequencing clone quantification. Sorting captured naive CD8 T cells as CD8+CD4-CCR7+CD45RA+. This clonotype was seen at least ten times. TCRdb passed the PCR reads through MiXCR, listing each CDR3 protein once. The sample yields about half a million distinct CDR3 sequences, 20% to 25% seen once. CDR1 MNHEY and CDR2 SMNVEV come from the germline V gene (reference sequence). With 3 bases clipped from V and 1 base from J, the junction kept 4 bases outside the gene matches. The CDR3 is 15 amino acids. Sequenced: naive CD8+ T cells from blood, with Jurkat cell RNA spiked in. As to subset: FACS-sorted CD8+CD4-CCR7+CD45RA+ naive T cells. The sequence was collected from a human donor in good health. Some libraries in this study had Jurkat cell RNA spiked in. This chain links TRBV27 with TRBJ2-7; 9 bases align to TRBD2. The CDR3 region has the DNA TGTGCCAGCAGTTTGGCTAGCGGGACTTCCTACGAGCAGTACTTC. Translating gives CASSLASGTSYEQYF.